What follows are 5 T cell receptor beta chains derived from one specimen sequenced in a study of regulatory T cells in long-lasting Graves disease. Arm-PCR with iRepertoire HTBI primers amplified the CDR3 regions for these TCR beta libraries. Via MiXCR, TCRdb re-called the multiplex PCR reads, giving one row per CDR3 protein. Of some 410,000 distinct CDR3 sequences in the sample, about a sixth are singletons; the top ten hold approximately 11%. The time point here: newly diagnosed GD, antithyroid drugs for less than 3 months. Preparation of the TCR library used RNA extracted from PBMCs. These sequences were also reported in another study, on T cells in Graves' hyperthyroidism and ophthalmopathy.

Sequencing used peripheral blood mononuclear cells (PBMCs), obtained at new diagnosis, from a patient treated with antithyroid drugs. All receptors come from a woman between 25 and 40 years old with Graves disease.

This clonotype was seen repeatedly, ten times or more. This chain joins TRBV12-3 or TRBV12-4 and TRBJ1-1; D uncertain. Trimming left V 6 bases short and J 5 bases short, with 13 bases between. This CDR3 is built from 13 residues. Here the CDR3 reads CASSPIERTEAFF. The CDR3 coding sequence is TGTGCCAGCAGCCCTATTGAGCGGACTGAAGCTTTCTTT.

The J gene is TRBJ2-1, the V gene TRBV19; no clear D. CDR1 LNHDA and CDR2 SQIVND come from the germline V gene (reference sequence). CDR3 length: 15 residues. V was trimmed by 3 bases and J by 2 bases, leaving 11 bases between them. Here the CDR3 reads CASSIPQLTYNEQFF. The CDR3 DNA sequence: TGTGCCAGTAGTATCCCCCAACTAACCTACAATGAGCAGTTCTTC.

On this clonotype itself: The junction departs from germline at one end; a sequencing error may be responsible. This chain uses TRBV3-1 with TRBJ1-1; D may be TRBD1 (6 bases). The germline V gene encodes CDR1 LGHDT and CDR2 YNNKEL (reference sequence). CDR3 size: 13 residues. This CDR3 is CASSPTVSGVGGF. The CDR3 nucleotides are TGTGCCAGCAGCCCTACAGTGAGCGGAGTAGGGGGCTTT.

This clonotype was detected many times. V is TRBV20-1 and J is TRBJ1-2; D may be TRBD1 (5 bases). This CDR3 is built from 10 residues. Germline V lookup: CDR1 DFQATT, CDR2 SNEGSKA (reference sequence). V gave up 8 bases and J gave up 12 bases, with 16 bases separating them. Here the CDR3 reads CSLGPPVDTF. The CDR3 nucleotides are TGCAGTCTGGGGCCCCCTGTCGACACCTTC.

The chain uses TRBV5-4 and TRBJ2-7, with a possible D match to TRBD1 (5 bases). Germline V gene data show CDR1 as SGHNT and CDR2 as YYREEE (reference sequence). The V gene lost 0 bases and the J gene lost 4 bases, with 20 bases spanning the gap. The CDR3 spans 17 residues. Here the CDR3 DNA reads TGTGCCAGCAGCTTGGTGGGCCACCACAGGACGGATTACGAGCAGTACTTC. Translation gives CASSLVGHHRTDYEQYF.